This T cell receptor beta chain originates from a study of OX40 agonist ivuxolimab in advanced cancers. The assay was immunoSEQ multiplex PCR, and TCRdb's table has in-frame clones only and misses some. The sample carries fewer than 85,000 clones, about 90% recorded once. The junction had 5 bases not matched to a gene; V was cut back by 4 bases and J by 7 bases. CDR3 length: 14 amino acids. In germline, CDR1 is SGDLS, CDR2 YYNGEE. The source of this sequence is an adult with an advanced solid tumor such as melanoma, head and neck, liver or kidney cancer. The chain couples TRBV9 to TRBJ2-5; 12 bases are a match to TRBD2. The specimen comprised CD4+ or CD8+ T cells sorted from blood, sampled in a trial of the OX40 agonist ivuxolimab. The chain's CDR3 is CASSQLAGGGTQYF. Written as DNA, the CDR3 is TGTGCCAGCAGCCAACTAGCGGGGGGTGGGACCCAGTACTTC.